What follows are 5 T cell receptor beta chains derived from one specimen sequenced in a study of vaccination effects on CD4 cells after COVID-19. ViraFEST used viral peptide pools to expand antigen-specific CD4+ T cells before sequencing. The culture ran for 10 days before CD4+ T cells were isolated. Every participant took two doses of the BNT162b2 or mRNA-1273 vaccine. Some clones are missing from TCRdb's copy, which holds only in-frame ones; the method was immunoSEQ multiplex PCR. The data show 27,000 or so clones, roughly 80% seen once. No antigens are known for them. The sequencing here drew on CD4+ T cells from PBMCs cultured with HCoV-NL63 spike peptides, taken after COVID-19 vaccination. The receptors were gathered from a human donor who received a COVID-19 vaccine. Some clones in this sample may be carry-over from other donors' samples.

The chain recombines TRBV2 with TRBJ1-1; D is unresolved. Germline-derived CDR1 and CDR2 are SNHLY and FYNNEI. V lost 7 bases to trimming and J lost 8 bases, with 17 bases between them. This CDR3 region has 13 residues. The CDR3 sequence: CASNPRSMVEAFF. The DNA for the CDR3 is TGTGCCAGCAACCCCCGGTCCATGGTGGAAGCTTTCTTT.

The chain joins TRBV28 to TRBJ2-7; D is possibly TRBD1 (5 bases). Between the trimmed V and J ends, which lost 5 bases and 12 bases, there was a span of 23 bases. This CDR3 is 14 amino acids long. Germline CDR1 is MDHEN and CDR2 is SYDVKM. The CDR3 here is CASSTRQFQVSLYV. The CDR3 DNA is TGTGCCAGCAGTACGCGACAGTTTCAGGTTTCTCTGTACGTC.

The gene calls are TRBV6-6 and TRBJ1-1, with a tentative D call TRBD1 (5 bases). Trimming took 4 bases from V and 6 from J, leaving 15 bases between them. CDR3 length equals 14 residues. The germline gives CDR1 MNHNY, CDR2 SVGAGI (reference sequence). CDR3: CASSLGPWPAEAFF. For the CDR3, the DNA is TGTGCCAGCAGTTTGGGACCCTGGCCTGCTGAAGCTTTCTTT.

This chain links TRBV5-1 with TRBJ2-2, with 9 nucleotides matching TRBD1. The CDR3 has 16 residues. J was trimmed by 2 bases and V by 2 bases; bases with no gene match: 4. Germline-derived CDR1 and CDR2 are SGHRS and YFSETQ. CDR3 bases: TGCGCCAGCAGCTTACGTACAGGGGGCAACACCGGGGAGCTGTTTTTT. Translation gives CASSLRTGGNTGELFF.

The V gene is TRBV5-1, the J gene TRBJ1-2; 7 positions match TRBD1. The CDR3 spans 14 residues. J was trimmed by 8 bases and V by 4 bases; bases with no gene match: 11. The germline gives CDR1 SGHRS, CDR2 YFSETQ. CDR3 loop: CASSPTDRLMGYTF. CDR3 in DNA: TGCGCCAGCAGCCCAACGGACAGGCTGATGGGCTACACCTTC.